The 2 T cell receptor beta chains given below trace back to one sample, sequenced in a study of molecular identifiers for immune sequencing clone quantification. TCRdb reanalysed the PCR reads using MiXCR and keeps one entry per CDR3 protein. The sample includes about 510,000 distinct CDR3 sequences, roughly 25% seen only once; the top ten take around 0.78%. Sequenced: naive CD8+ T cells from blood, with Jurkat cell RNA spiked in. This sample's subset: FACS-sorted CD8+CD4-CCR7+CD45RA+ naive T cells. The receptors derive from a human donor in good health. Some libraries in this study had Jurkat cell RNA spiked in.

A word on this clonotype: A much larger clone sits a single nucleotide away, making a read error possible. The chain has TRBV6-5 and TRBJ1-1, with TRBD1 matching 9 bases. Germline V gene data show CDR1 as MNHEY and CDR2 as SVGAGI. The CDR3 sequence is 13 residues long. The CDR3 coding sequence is TGTGCCAGCGGGACAGGGACGAACGCTGAAGCTTTCTTT. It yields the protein CASGTGTNAEAFF.

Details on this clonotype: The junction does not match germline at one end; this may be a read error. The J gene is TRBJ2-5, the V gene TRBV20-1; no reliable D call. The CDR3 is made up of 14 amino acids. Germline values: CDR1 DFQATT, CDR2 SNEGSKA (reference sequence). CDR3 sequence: CSARDTDLPETRYF. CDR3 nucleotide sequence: TGCAGTGCTAGAGATACCGACCTTCCGGAGACCCGGTACTTC.